One and the same sample provided the 32 T cell receptor beta chains below, sequenced in a study of breast tumors, draining lymph nodes, adjacent tissues. Breast cancer patients provided tissue from their axillary draining lymph nodes. TCRdb re-called the multiplex PCR reads through MiXCR, storing one row per CDR3 protein. In the table there are 200,000 to 300,000 distinct CDR3 sequences, roughly 30% of which are singletons. The sample taken for sequencing was axillary lymph node tissue. These receptors came from a female donor with breast cancer. Some clones in this sample may be carry-over from other donors' samples.

The chain uses TRBV28 and TRBJ2-7, with 11 bases that match TRBD2. V shed 6 bases and J 4 bases; nucleotides not matched to a gene: 5. The CDR3 totals 14 residues. The V gene's germline CDR1 is MDHEN and CDR2 SYDVKM. CDR3 loop: CASRITSGSYEQYF. Written as DNA, the CDR3 is TGTGCCAGCAGGATTACTAGCGGGAGTTACGAGCAGTACTTC.

This clonotype was recorded many times. V gene TRBV5-4 combines with J gene TRBJ2-7; no clear D. The CDR3 consists of 12 residues. The V gene lost 0 bases and the J gene lost 9 bases, with 10 bases spanning the gap. Germline loops: CDR1 SGHNT, CDR2 YYREEE (reference sequence). In DNA, the CDR3 is TGTGCCAGCAGCTTGGACCAGACGTGGCAGTACTTC. Translating gives CASSLDQTWQYF.

Ten or more counts support this clonotype. V gene TRBV9 combines with J gene TRBJ1-2; 10 nucleotides line up with TRBD1. CDR1 is SGDLS and CDR2 is YYNGEE in the germline V gene. The CDR3 runs to 14 residues. Trimming cost V 4 bases and J 6 bases; bases outside gene matches: 6. CDR3 residues: CASSYRDRGNGYTF. CDR3 DNA sequence: TGTGCCAGCAGCTACCGGGACAGGGGAAATGGCTACACCTTC.

This clonotype was seen many times. The rearrangement links TRBV29-1 to TRBJ2-5, with D uncertain. Per the germline V gene, CDR1 is SQVTM and CDR2 is ANQGSEA. The V and J ends lost 7 bases and 1 base respectively, with 10 bases between them. The CDR3 length is 12 residues. The CDR3 bases are TGCAGCGCGCAGCGAACCCAAGAGACCCAGTACTTC. It yields the protein CSAQRTQETQYF.

A note on this clonotype: One end of the junction does not line up with germline, which may come from a read error. V is TRBV12-3 or TRBV12-4 and J is TRBJ1-3; no clear D. The CDR3 runs 14 residues. This CDR3 reads CASSSGLSRNTIYF. The CDR3 nucleotides read TGTGCCAGCAGTTCAGGTCTCTCTAGAAACACCATATATTTT.

This clonotype was counted many times. The V gene is TRBV29-1, the J gene TRBJ2-7; TRBD2 matches 7 bases. This CDR3 has 11 residues. The V segment lost 4 bases and the J segment 5 bases; nucleotides outside the gene matches: 2. Germline V gene data show CDR1 as SQVTM and CDR2 as ANQGSEA. The CDR3 is CSVVSGHEQYF. The DNA of the CDR3 is TGCAGCGTTGTTAGCGGGCACGAGCAGTACTTC.

This clonotype was seen ten or more times. The genes are TRBV6-5 and TRBJ2-5; no definite D call. CDR3 length equals 14 residues. CDR1 is MNHEY, CDR2 SVGAGI, per germline. Trimming took off 2 bases at V and 1 base at J, with 8 bases between the two ends. CDR3 DNA: TGTGCCAGCAGTTACAGGAGAAGCCAAGAGACCCAGTACTTC. Residues: CASSYRRSQETQYF.

This clonotype was picked up many times. V gene TRBV20-1 combines with J gene TRBJ2-3; 10 bases are shared with TRBD2. This CDR3 spans 17 amino acids. Unmatched junction bases numbered 12, after V lost 5 bases and J lost 1 base. The germline gives CDR1 DFQATT, CDR2 SNEGSKA (reference sequence). CDR3 sequence reads: CSAGGRLAGGGTDTQYF. CDR3 DNA sequence: TGCAGTGCTGGGGGAAGGTTAGCGGGAGGTGGCACAGATACGCAGTATTTT.

Comment on this clonotype: A read error may be the cause here, since a much bigger clone is one base away. The V and J genes are TRBV5-6 and TRBJ2-1; 8 nucleotides match TRBD2. The CDR3 is 15 residues long. The germline V gene encodes CDR1 SGHDT and CDR2 YYEEEE. This CDR3 is CASSIPGLVNHERFF. CDR3 sequence (DNA): TGTGCCAGCAGCATTCCGGGACTAGTTAATCATGAGCGGTTCTTC.

The table lists this clonotype with many counts. This chain connects TRBV5-1 to TRBJ2-7; 12 bases align to TRBD1. Germline V gene lookup returns CDR1 SGHRS and CDR2 YFSETQ. The V and J ends lost 5 bases and 6 bases, in that order; junction bases with no gene match: 6. The CDR3 has 14 residues. In DNA form, the CDR3 reads TGCGCCAGCAGACAGGGACAGGGGGCAAGCGAGCAGTACTTC. Protein product: CASRQGQGASEQYF.

On this clonotype: A read error may account for a junction end that differs from germline. The chain uses TRBV29-1 and TRBJ1-1; TRBD1 might be the D (6 bases). This CDR3 spans 16 amino acids. CDR1 is SQVTM, CDR2 ANQGSEA, per germline. The CDR3 sequence is CGVEDRRQGFVTEAFF. CDR3 bases: TGCGGCGTTGAAGATCGCAGGCAGGGGTTTGTCACTGAAGCTTTCTTT.

As to this clonotype: A much more abundant neighbour one base away suggests this may be a read error. Without the conserved terminal phenylalanine or tryptophan, this CDR3 likely stems from a read error. This chain joins TRBV9 and TRBJ2-5; the D call may be TRBD1 or TRBD2 (5 bases each). Trimming stripped 2 bases from V and 1 base from J, with 6 bases between. The CDR3 runs 13 residues. The germline V gene encodes CDR1 SGDLS and CDR2 YYNGEE. The CDR3 region is CASSVGVQETQYS. The CDR3, as DNA: TGTGCCAGCAGCGTGGGGGTCCAAGAGACCCAGTACTCC.

This clonotype has ten or more counts. V gene TRBV20-1 combines with J gene TRBJ2-3; 9 bases are shared with TRBD2. This CDR3 has 17 amino acids. V dropped 7 bases and J dropped 2; count of bases not matched to a gene: 16. Germline CDR1 reads DFQATT; CDR2 reads SNEGSKA (reference sequence). CDR3 DNA: TGCAGTGATAACCCCCTCCTACGCGGGAGGGACACAGATACGCAGTATTTT. This codes for CSDNPLLRGRDTDTQYF.

This clonotype was counted many times. The chain is built from TRBV20-1 and TRBJ2-1, with D perhaps being TRBD1 or TRBD2 (5 bases each). V was shortened by 5 bases and J by 6 bases, with 11 bases between the two germline ends. This CDR3 has 12 residues. Germline CDR1 reads DFQATT; CDR2 reads SNEGSKA (reference sequence). This CDR3 is CSAGGEFNEQFF. CDR3 bases: TGCAGTGCTGGGGGAGAGTTCAATGAGCAGTTCTTC.

This clonotype was counted ten times or more. This rearrangement joins TRBV28 to TRBJ1-5, with unresolved D. The CDR3 extends over 11 amino acids. Germline V lookup: CDR1 MDHEN, CDR2 SYDVKM. The CDR3 DNA reads TGTGCAGCCTCAAGGGCGGCGCCCCAGCATTTT. This gives the protein CAASRAAPQHF.

This clonotype was picked up a small number of times. The V and J genes are TRBV6-6 and TRBJ2-7; D possibly uses TRBD1 or TRBD2 (5 bases each). There are 16 residues in the CDR3. V gave up 5 bases and J gave up 0 bases, with 17 bases separating them. Germline lookup yields CDR1 MNHNY and CDR2 SVGAGI (reference sequence). The CDR3 loop is CASSHTPGTDSYEQYF. CDR3 coding DNA: TGTGCCAGCAGTCACACCCCCGGGACCGACTCCTACGAGCAGTACTTC.

This clonotype was detected ten times or more. The V call is TRBV30, the J call TRBJ1-2; 8 nucleotides match TRBD1. Germline V CDR1 and CDR2: GTSNPN, SVGIG (reference sequence). This CDR3 has 12 residues. V lost 4 bases to trimming and J lost 5 bases; unmatched junction nucleotides: 3. The CDR3 bases are TGTGCCTGGACAGGGGGCGGTTATGGCTACACCTTC. Protein product: CAWTGGGYGYTF.

Only a few counts were recorded for this clonotype. This chain's CDR3 is CASSEPGTTGETQYF. The CDR3 DNA follows: TGTGCCAGCAGTGAACCCGGGACAACTGGGGAGACCCAGTACTTC. The V and J genes are TRBV6-2 or TRBV6-3 and TRBJ2-5; D may be TRBD1 (6 bases). This CDR3 contains 15 residues. V lost 5 bases to trimming and J lost 5 bases, with 18 bases between them. The germline CDR1 and CDR2 sequences are MNHEY and SVGEGT.

On this clonotype itself: An end of the junction differs from the germline gene, which may be a read error. The chain is built from TRBV19 and TRBJ2-1, with 11 bases lining up with TRBD1. This CDR3 contains 18 residues. In germline, CDR1 is LNHDA, CDR2 SQIVND (reference sequence). This chain's CDR3 is CASSYRTGGAPTYNEPFF. The CDR3 bases are TGTGCCAGTAGCTATAGGACAGGGGGCGCACCCACCTACAATGAGCCGTTCTTC.

This chain uses TRBV20-1 with TRBJ2-5; TRBD2 aligns across 11 bases. CDR1 and CDR2 (germline): DFQATT, SNEGSKA (reference sequence). There are 15 residues in the CDR3. V was clipped by 0 bases and J by 4 bases; unmatched bases: 4. CDR3 sequence: CSARDLLAGAETQYF. CDR3 nucleotides: TGCAGTGCTAGAGACCTACTAGCGGGAGCAGAGACCCAGTACTTC.

This clonotype was seen ten or more times. The V call is TRBV20-1, the J call TRBJ1-2, with 8 positions matching TRBD1. In germline, CDR1 is DFQATT, CDR2 SNEGSKA (reference sequence). The CDR3 spans 12 residues. Trimming removed 7 bases from V and 2 bases from J; junction bases left unmatched: 3. The CDR3 bases are TGCAGTGTATCAGGGGGCAACTATGGCTACACCTTC. Protein product: CSVSGGNYGYTF.

A word on this clonotype: Since a much larger clone is just one base distant, this may be a read error. The limits of the CDR3 on the DNA are not certain, so only TCRdb's listed CDR3 is given. V usage is TRBV9 and J usage is TRBJ2-7; no check of the table's D call, TRBD1, against the DNA was made. 14 amino acids form the CDR3, both terminal residues included. Per germline, CDR1 SGDLS and CDR2 YYNGEE. The CDR3 reads CASSVGQGAYEQSF.

Points on this clonotype: A much larger clone sits a single nucleotide away, making a read error possible. The rearrangement uses TRBV20-1 and TRBJ2-7, with unresolved D. The CDR3 extends over 14 amino acids. V lost 6 bases and J 3 bases, leaving 18 bases between the germline ends. The germline CDR1 and CDR2 sequences are DFQATT and SNEGSKA (reference sequence). CDR3: CSALEQAFIYEQYF. CDR3 in DNA: TGCAGTGCCCTGGAGCAGGCCTTTATCTACGAGCAGTACTTC.

This clonotype was seen repeatedly, ten times or more. This chain uses TRBV7-2 with TRBJ2-1; tentative D call: TRBD1 (5 bases). CDR1 and CDR2 from the germline V gene are SGHTA and FQGNSA. The CDR3 consists of 14 residues. V gave up 1 base and J gave up 3 bases, with 7 bases separating them. This CDR3 is CASSLGGVYNEQFF. CDR3 nucleotide sequence: TGTGCCAGCAGCTTAGGGGGCGTCTACAATGAGCAGTTCTTC.

This clonotype was observed at least ten times. The chain has TRBV12-3 or TRBV12-4 and TRBJ1-3, with D possibly matching TRBD1 (6 bases). This CDR3 comprises 15 residues. V shed 3 bases and J shed 8 bases, with 17 bases lying between them. DNA for the CDR3: TGTGCCAGCAGTTTCCGGGTGACAGGTCAGGACACCATATATTTT. Residues: CASSFRVTGQDTIYF.

This rearrangement joins TRBV5-5 to TRBJ1-6; no firm D call. CDR3 length: 13 residues. CDR1 is SGHKS and CDR2 is YYEKEE in the germline V gene (reference sequence). Trimming took off 0 bases at V and 8 bases at J, with 6 bases between the two ends. The DNA of the CDR3 is TGTGCCAGCAGCTTGGACCGACATTCACCCCTCCACTTT. Translated, it gives CASSLDRHSPLHF.

There are many counts of this clonotype. In DNA, the CDR3 is TGCAGTGCTAGGGGATCTAGCGGGAGCTCCTACGAGCAGTACTTC. Translating it yields CSARGSSGSSYEQYF. The V call is TRBV20-1, the J call TRBJ2-7; the match to TRBD2 covers 10 bases. CDR1 and CDR2 (germline): DFQATT, SNEGSKA (reference sequence). The V gene end was trimmed by 3 bases and the J gene end by 0 bases; junction bases not matched to a gene: 5. This CDR3 region has 15 residues.

In its sample, this clonotype was seen a few times. Since a much larger clone is just one base distant, this may be a read error. This sequence joins TRBV3-1 and TRBJ2-2, with 7 bases matching TRBD1. The CDR3 is 13 amino acids. CDR1 LGHDT and CDR2 YNNKEL come from the germline V gene (reference sequence). Unmatched junction bases numbered 3, after V lost 5 bases and J lost 6 bases. The CDR3 is CASSFTGAGELFF. DNA of the CDR3: TGTGCCAGCAGCTTTACAGGGGCCGGGGAGCTGTTTTTT.

With respect to this clonotype: This may arise from a read error, as a much more abundant clone is one base away. The V and J genes are TRBV20-1 and TRBJ2-7; TRBD2 is a possible D gene (6 bases). There are 15 residues in the CDR3. Germline V gene data show CDR1 as DFQATT and CDR2 as SNEGSKA (reference sequence). Trimming left V 5 bases short and J 4 bases short, with 21 bases between. For the CDR3, the DNA is TGCAGTGCTTACGGGAGCGAGACGGACTTTTACGAGCAGTACTTC. This codes for CSAYGSETDFYEQYF.

About this clonotype itself: Since a much larger clone is just one base distant, this may be a read error. The chain joins TRBV3-1 to TRBJ1-6, with D maybe TRBD1 (5 bases). The CDR3 has 14 amino acids. Trimming removed 8 bases at V and 6 bases at J, with 14 bases between. In germline, CDR1 is LGHDT, CDR2 YNNKEL (reference sequence). For the CDR3, the DNA is TGTGCCAGCGGCCTGCCTGGGGGTAATTCACCCCTCCACTTT. Translation gives CASGLPGGNSPLHF.

This clonotype was recorded only once. This sequence may be a read error, since a much larger clone differs from it by one base. Since no conserved phenylalanine or tryptophan closes the CDR3, a read error is the likely cause. J is TRBJ2-7 and V is TRBV4-1; TRBD1 matches 9 bases. V lost 3 bases and J lost 4; bases outside the gene matches: 10. CDR3 size: 16 residues. Germline-derived CDR1 and CDR2 are MGHRA and YSYEKL. The CDR3 DNA reads as TGCGCCAGCAGCCAGGAATCCGGGACAGGGCAATACGAGCAGTACTCC. Residues: CASSQESGTGQYEQYS.

This clonotype was observed at least ten times. An end of the junction differs from the germline gene, which may be a read error. The chain carries TRBV7-9 and TRBJ2-3, with D uncertain. The CDR3 sequence is 12 residues long. Germline CDR1 reads SEHNR; CDR2 reads FQNEAQ (reference sequence). The CDR3 loop is CASSLETDTQYF. For the CDR3, the DNA is TGCGCCAGCAGCTTGGAGACAGATACGCAGTATTTT.